This T cell receptor beta chain stems from a study of blood T cell repertoires in COVID-19. Study-level information: Acute and convalescent COVID-19 specimens originated in the United States, Italy and Spain.

Trimming stripped 3 bases from V and 0 bases from J, with 15 bases between. CDR1 and CDR2 from the germline V gene are MGHRA and YSYEKL. The CDR3 runs to 17 residues. Per the authors' pipeline: Amplification of reference gene primers provided the estimated nucleated cell counts. Clones were read by immunoSEQ multiplex PCR, and TCRdb kept only the in-frame ones, dropping some. The D gene and trimming were derived from the DNA, and the V and J assignments and clone size from that table. The table records more than 110,000 clones, 75% to 80% of them present only once. The material sequenced was peripheral blood. The TCR comes from a woman in her forties or fifties with active or convalescent COVID-19. The rearrangement uses TRBV4-1 and TRBJ2-1, with a weak D call TRBD1 (6 bases). CDR3 bases: TGCGCCAGCAGCCATACACTCGGACAGAACTCCTACAATGAGCAGTTCTTC. Its protein product is CASSHTLGQNSYNEQFF.